These T cell receptor beta chains were read from a single sample in a study of blood T cell repertoires in COVID-19. Libraries were prepared by immunoSEQ multiplex PCR; TCRdb keeps only in-frame clonotypes and omits some of them. The sample lists 50,000 to 65,000 clones, about two thirds occurring once. Material: peripheral blood. All receptors come from a woman between 65 and 79 years old with COVID-19, enrolled during active disease. CDR3s include the opening cysteine and the closing phenylalanine or tryptophan. A D gene is named only where the DNA matches it firmly. Some rows mark clone size as missing; the rest say once, few, many or name a class of expanded clone.

cdr3_aa: CASRGTGGWTEAFF; cdr3_nt: TGCGCCAGCAGGGGGACAGGGGGCTGGACTGAAGCTTTCTTT; clone_size: few; d_call: TRBD1; v_call: TRBV5-1; j_call: TRBJ1-1
cdr3_aa: CASSEVGARETQYF; cdr3_nt: TGTGCCAGCAGTGAGGTGGGGGCTCGAGAGACCCAGTACTTC; clone_size: -; d_call: -; v_call: TRBV2; j_call: TRBJ2-5
cdr3_aa: CASSDRGNYGYTF; cdr3_nt: TGTGCCAGCAGCGACAGGGGGAACTATGGCTACACCTTC; clone_size: -; d_call: TRBD1; v_call: TRBV16; j_call: TRBJ1-2
cdr3_aa: CASSIRTSGGAETQYF; cdr3_nt: TGTGCCAGCAGCATACGGACTAGCGGGGGGGCAGAGACCCAGTACTTC; clone_size: -; d_call: TRBD2; v_call: TRBV3-1/TRBV3-2; j_call: TRBJ2-5
cdr3_aa: CASSPPGQENSPLHF; cdr3_nt: TGTGCCAGCAGCCCCCCCGGACAGGAAAATTCACCCCTCCACTTT; clone_size: -; d_call: TRBD1; v_call: TRBV3-1/TRBV3-2; j_call: TRBJ1-6
cdr3_aa: CASSPIPQQALGTEAFF; cdr3_nt: TGTGCCAGCAGCCCCATCCCCCAACAGGCCTTGGGCACTGAAGCTTTCTTT; clone_size: -; d_call: -; v_call: TRBV6-2/TRBV6-3; j_call: TRBJ1-1
cdr3_aa: CASSIDRVGQPQHF; cdr3_nt: TGTGCCAGCTCGATCGACAGGGTCGGACAGCCCCAGCATTTT; clone_size: -; d_call: TRBD1; v_call: TRBV18; j_call: TRBJ1-5
cdr3_aa: CASSLGESGGHEQYF; cdr3_nt: TGTGCCAGCAGCTTAGGGGAGTCAGGGGGCCACGAGCAGTACTTC; clone_size: -; d_call: TRBD1; v_call: TRBV7-9; j_call: TRBJ2-7
cdr3_aa: CASSVPTGANVLTF; cdr3_nt: TGTGCCAGCAGCGTCCCTACTGGGGCCAACGTCCTGACTTTC; clone_size: -; d_call: -; v_call: TRBV9; j_call: TRBJ2-6
cdr3_aa: CASSPGGMHNEQFF; cdr3_nt: TGTGCCAGCAGCCCCGGCGGGATGCACAATGAGCAGTTCTTC; clone_size: -; d_call: -; v_call: TRBV4-2; j_call: TRBJ2-1
cdr3_aa: CASSPRGDLSNQPQHF; cdr3_nt: TGTGCCAGCAGCCCTCGGGGGGATTTAAGCAATCAGCCCCAGCATTTT; clone_size: many; d_call: -; v_call: TRBV7-2; j_call: TRBJ1-5
cdr3_aa: CASYDRTTNTGELFF; cdr3_nt: TGTGCCAGCTACGACAGGACCACGAACACCGGGGAGCTGTTTTTT; clone_size: -; d_call: -; v_call: TRBV5-4; j_call: TRBJ2-2
cdr3_aa: CASSQAGLGEQYF; cdr3_nt: TGTGCCAGCAGCCAAGCCGGACTCGGCGAGCAGTACTTC; clone_size: -; d_call: -; v_call: TRBV4-2; j_call: TRBJ2-7
cdr3_aa: CASSPGPASYEQYF; cdr3_nt: TGTGCCAGCTCACCGGGGCCCGCCTCCTACGAGCAGTACTTC; clone_size: -; d_call: -; v_call: TRBV18; j_call: TRBJ2-7
cdr3_aa: CATSDPPGAVTGELFF; cdr3_nt: TGTGCCACCAGTGATCCGCCGGGAGCGGTCACCGGGGAGCTGTTTTTT; clone_size: -; d_call: -; v_call: TRBV24-1; j_call: TRBJ2-2
cdr3_aa: CASSVEDRLSDTQYF; cdr3_nt: TGTGCCAGCAGCGTTGAGGACAGGCTCTCAGATACGCAGTATTTT; clone_size: -; d_call: TRBD1; v_call: TRBV9; j_call: TRBJ2-3